These 18 T cell receptor beta chains were all obtained from the same sample, sequenced in a study of cytomegalovirus exposure and HLA in healthy donors. PCR primers comprised 60 Vbeta and 13 Jbeta primers. TCRdb's copy holds only in-frame clones and misses some; the assay was immunoSEQ multiplex PCR. The sample records some 130,000 clones, nearly 80% being singletons. Sequenced input: PBMCs. The receptors were sampled from a male donor in good health and CMV-seronegative.

This clone was counted a few times. V usage is TRBV4-3 and J usage is TRBJ2-3; D gene unclear. This CDR3 is built from 16 residues. Trimming left V 0 bases short and J 0 bases short, with 10 bases between. Germline lookup yields CDR1 LGHNA and CDR2 YSLEER. The CDR3 region has the DNA TGCGCCAGCAGCCAAGAACCGGGTTCTAGCACAGATACGCAGTATTTT. It specifies CASSQEPGSSTDTQYF.

The rearrangement uses TRBV11-2 and TRBJ2-1, with D hard to call. CDR3 length equals 13 residues. Germline V gene sequence: CDR1 SGHAT, CDR2 FQNNGV. The ends were cut back, 0 bases at V and 7 bases at J, with 7 bases in the middle. The CDR3 spells CASSLDEMNEQFF. DNA for the CDR3: TGTGCCAGCAGCTTAGATGAGATGAATGAGCAGTTCTTC.

This sequence joins TRBV30 and TRBJ2-3, with a tentative D call TRBD2 (6 bases). CDR1 is GTSNPN, CDR2 SVGIG, per germline (reference sequence). The CDR3 consists of 14 residues. Between the trimmed V and J ends, which lost 2 bases and 2 bases, there was a span of 11 bases. The CDR3 bases are TGTGCCTGGAGTCTGATAGCGGACACAGATACGCAGTATTTT. It translates to CAWSLIADTDTQYF. The whole variable domain, remainder taken from reference TRBV30 and TRBJ2-3, is SQTIHQWPATLVQPVGSPLSLECTVEGTSNPNLYWYRQAAGRGLQLLFYSVGIGQISSEVPQNLSASRPQDRQFILSSKKLLLSDSGFYLCAWSLIADTDTQYFGPGTRLTVL.

This clone is a singleton in its sample. V and J are TRBV11-3 and TRBJ2-7; no firm D call. Deletions cut 4 bases from V and 5 bases from J, with 15 bases between. CDR3 length: 14 residues. CDR1 and CDR2 from the germline V gene are SGHNT and YENEEA. The CDR3 sequence is CASSSPGRVHEQYF. In nucleotides, the CDR3 is TGTGCCAGCAGCTCGCCGGGTCGGGTCCACGAGCAGTACTTC. Filled out from reference TRBV11-3 and TRBJ2-7, the complete variable domain reads EAGVVQSPRYKIIEKKQPVAFWCNPISGHNTLYWYLQNLGQGPELLIRYENEEAVDDSQLPKDRFSAERLKGVDSTLKIQPAELGDSAVYLCASSSPGRVHEQYFGPGTRLTVT.

The rearrangement links TRBV5-1 to TRBJ2-2; 14 nucleotides line up with TRBD2. The CDR3 sequence is 17 residues long. CDR1 and CDR2 from the germline V gene are SGHRS and YFSETQ. V dropped 3 bases and J dropped 6; count of bases not matched to a gene: 7. CDR3 residues: CASSSSAGLAGAGELFF. CDR3 bases: TGCGCCAGCAGCTCGTCAGCGGGACTAGCGGGGGCCGGGGAGCTGTTTTTT.

This chain joins TRBV19 and TRBJ1-5; D may be TRBD1 (5 bases). The CDR3 is 15 amino acids. V was clipped by 2 bases and J by 1 base, with 9 bases between them. Germline V gene lookup returns CDR1 LNHDA and CDR2 SQIVND (reference sequence). This CDR3 reads CASSIWRQSNQPQHF. For the CDR3, the DNA is TGTGCCAGTAGTATATGGCGACAGAGCAATCAGCCCCAGCATTTT.

The chain recombines TRBV30 with TRBJ1-3, with unresolved D. The CDR3 consists of 14 residues. V was cut by 1 base and J by 0 bases, with 7 bases left in between. The germline gives CDR1 GTSNPN, CDR2 SVGIG (reference sequence). The CDR3 DNA follows: TGTGCCTGGAGTGAGAGGATCTCTGGAAACACCATATATTTT. Translation gives CAWSERISGNTIYF.

Only a few counts were recorded for this clone. V gene TRBV5-6 combines with J gene TRBJ1-5; TRBD1 matches at 10 bases. The length of the CDR3 is 15 residues. The germline V gene has CDR1 SGHDT and CDR2 YYEEEE. J lost 3 bases, V lost 3 bases, and 3 bases had no gene match. In DNA form, the CDR3 reads TGTGCCAGCAGCTGGGGGACAGGGGACAATCAGCCCCAGCATTTT. This sequence encodes CASSWGTGDNQPQHF.

The count of this clone is one. The chain joins TRBV7-2 to TRBJ2-1; 8 bases align to TRBD2. This CDR3 region has 14 residues. In germline, CDR1 is SGHTA, CDR2 FQGNSA. V shed 8 bases, J shed 10 bases, and the junction held 13 bases outside the gene matches. The CDR3: CASLVGTRGGEQFF. The CDR3 DNA reads TGTGCCAGCCTCGTGGGGACCCGGGGGGGGGAGCAGTTCTTC.

This clone was detected only a few times. The J gene is TRBJ2-7, the V gene TRBV6-5, with D hard to call. The germline V gene encodes CDR1 MNHEY and CDR2 SVGAGI. The CDR3 runs to 14 residues. V lost 6 bases and J lost 5, with 17 bases in between. CDR3 sequence reads: CASSPFGVVHEQYF. The CDR3 nucleotides read TGTGCCAGCAGCCCCTTTGGAGTGGTCCACGAGCAGTACTTC.

V and J are TRBV7-8 and TRBJ2-3, with TRBD1 matching over 7 bases. The germline CDR1 and CDR2 sequences are SGHVS and FQNEAQ. This CDR3 comprises 14 residues. V dropped 7 bases and J dropped 1; count of bases not matched to a gene: 5. Written as DNA, the CDR3 is TGTGCCAGCACCATAGACAGGGGCACAGATACGCAGTATTTT. This codes for CASTIDRGTDTQYF. The full variable domain, in which reference TRBV7-8 and TRBJ2-3 provide the parts outside the CDR3, is GAGVSQSPRYKVAKRGQDVALRCDPISGHVSLFWYQQALGQGPEFLTYFQNEAQLDKSGLPSDRFFAERPEGSVSTLKIQRTQQEDSAVYLCASTIDRGTDTQYFGPGTRLTVL.

The rearrangement links TRBV11-3 to TRBJ1-2; TRBD1 might be the D (6 bases). There are 13 residues in the CDR3. Germline V CDR1 and CDR2: SGHNT, YENEEA. V lost 5 bases and J lost 8, with 15 bases in between. The CDR3 sequence: CASSHTGIRGYTF. The CDR3 DNA is TGTGCCAGCAGCCACACAGGGATAAGGGGCTACACCTTC.

The chain recombines TRBV7-8 with TRBJ2-3, with D possibly matching TRBD2 (7 bases). The CDR3 totals 13 residues. Looked up from germline, CDR1 is SGHVS and CDR2 is FQNEAQ. Trimming cost V 8 bases and J 6 bases, with 15 bases left between them. The CDR3 nucleotides read TGTGCCAGCGACCGGGGGGCGATGGATACGCAGTATTTT. Residues: CASDRGAMDTQYF.

The rearrangement links TRBV18 to TRBJ2-5; D might be TRBD2 (5 bases). The CDR3 extends over 17 amino acids. V was pared by 1 base and J by 2 bases, with 17 bases between. Germline V gene lookup returns CDR1 KGHSH and CDR2 LQKENI. The CDR3 DNA sequence: TGTGCCAGCTCACCACTGCCACCTGCACGGACTCAAGAGACCCAGTACTTC. Translating gives CASSPLPPARTQETQYF.

The gene calls are TRBV19 and TRBJ1-4; 7 bases map to TRBD1. The CDR3 totals 15 residues. Germline lookup yields CDR1 LNHDA and CDR2 SQIVND (reference sequence). Trimming cost V 2 bases and J 5 bases; bases outside gene matches: 5. The chain's CDR3 is CASSIMTGMNEKLFF. CDR3 DNA: TGTGCCAGTAGTATAATGACAGGGATGAATGAAAAACTGTTTTTT.

The CDR3 bases are TGTGCCAGCAGCGTAGGAGGGAGTGGCTACACCTTC. Translating gives CASSVGGSGYTF. The chain combines TRBV9 with TRBJ1-2; no definite D call. The CDR3 covers 12 residues. V lost 0 bases to trimming and J lost 7 bases, with 7 bases between them. In germline, CDR1 is SGDLS, CDR2 YYNGEE.

This chain connects TRBV29-1 to TRBJ2-7; 10 nucleotides agree with TRBD1. V dropped 5 bases and J dropped 1; count of bases not matched to a gene: 8. The CDR3 loop spans 15 amino acids. Germline V gives CDR1 SQVTM, CDR2 ANQGSEA. CDR3 DNA: TGCAGCGTTTCTCTTTGGGACAGGGGTTCCTACGAGCAGTACTTC. Its translation: CSVSLWDRGSYEQYF.

V usage is TRBV28 and J usage is TRBJ2-7; D gene unclear. CDR1 and CDR2 from the germline V gene are MDHEN and SYDVKM. V was pared by 4 bases and J by 0 bases, with 10 bases between. CDR3 length: 14 residues. CDR3 amino acids: CASSSGPYSYEQYF. As DNA, the CDR3 is TGTGCCAGCAGTTCGGGTCCTTACTCCTACGAGCAGTACTTC.